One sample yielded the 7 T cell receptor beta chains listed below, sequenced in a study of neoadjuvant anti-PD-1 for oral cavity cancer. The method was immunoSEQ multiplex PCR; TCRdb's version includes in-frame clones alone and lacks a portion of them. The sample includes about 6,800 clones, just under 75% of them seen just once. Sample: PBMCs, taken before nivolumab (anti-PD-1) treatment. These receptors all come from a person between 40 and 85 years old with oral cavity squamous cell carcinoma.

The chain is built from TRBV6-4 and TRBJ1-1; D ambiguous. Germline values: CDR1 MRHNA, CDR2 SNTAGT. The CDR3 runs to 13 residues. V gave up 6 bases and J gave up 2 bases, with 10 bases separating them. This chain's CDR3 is CASSSEVNTEAFF. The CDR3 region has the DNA TGTGCCAGCAGCTCTGAGGTTAACACTGAAGCTTTCTTT.

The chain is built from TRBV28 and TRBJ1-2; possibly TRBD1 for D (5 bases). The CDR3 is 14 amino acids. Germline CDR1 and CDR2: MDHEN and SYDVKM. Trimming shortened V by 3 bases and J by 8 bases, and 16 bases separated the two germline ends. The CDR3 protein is CASSFGSGIYGYTF. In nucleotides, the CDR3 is TGTGCCAGCAGTTTTGGGTCAGGGATTTACGGCTACACCTTC.

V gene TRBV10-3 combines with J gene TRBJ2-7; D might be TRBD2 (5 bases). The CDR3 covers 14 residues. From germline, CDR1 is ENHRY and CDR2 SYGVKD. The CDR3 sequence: CAKVGRTDSYEQYF. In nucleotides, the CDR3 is TGTGCTAAAGTGGGCAGGACTGATTCCTACGAGCAGTACTTC.

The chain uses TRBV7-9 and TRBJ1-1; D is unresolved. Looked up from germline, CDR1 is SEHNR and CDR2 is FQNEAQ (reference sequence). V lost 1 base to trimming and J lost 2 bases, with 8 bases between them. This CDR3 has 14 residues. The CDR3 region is CASSLDLLNTEAFF. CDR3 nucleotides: TGTGCCAGCAGCTTAGACCTGCTCAACACTGAAGCTTTCTTT.

The CDR3 protein is CASSSQGPAASTNEKLFF. In DNA form, the CDR3 reads TGTGCCAGTAGTTCACAGGGGCCGGCTGCCTCAACTAATGAAAAACTGTTTTTT. The gene calls are TRBV19 and TRBJ1-4, with 7 bases lining up with TRBD1. This CDR3 has 18 amino acids. V lost 5 bases, J lost 0 bases, and 12 bases stayed unmatched. CDR1 LNHDA and CDR2 SQIVND come from the germline V gene (reference sequence). Combining the CDR3 with reference TRBV19 and TRBJ1-4 gives the whole variable domain DGGITQSPKYLFRKEGQNVTLSCEQNLNHDAMYWYRQDPGQGLRLIYYSQIVNDFQKGDIAEGYSVSREKKESFPLTVTSAQKNPTAFYLCASSSQGPAASTNEKLFFGSGTQLSVL.

The CDR3 region has the DNA TGTGCCAGCAGCCCACCCATGGCCGACGGACGACACACAGATACGCAGTATTTT. This sequence encodes CASSPPMADGRHTDTQYF. The J gene is TRBJ2-3, the V gene TRBV7-9; no clear D gene. Trimming removed 5 bases at V and 2 bases at J, with 23 bases between. Germline CDR1 is SEHNR and CDR2 is FQNEAQ (reference sequence). The CDR3 has 18 residues.

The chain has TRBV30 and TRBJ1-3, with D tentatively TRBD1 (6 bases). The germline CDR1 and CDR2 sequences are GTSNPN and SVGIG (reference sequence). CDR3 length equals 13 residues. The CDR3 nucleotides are TGTGCTATGGGGGCCAGCTCTGGAAACACCATATATTTT. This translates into CAMGASSGNTIYF.